What follows are 17 T cell receptor beta chains derived from one specimen sequenced in a study of cytomegalovirus exposure and HLA in healthy donors. The primer mix had 60 Vbeta and 13 Jbeta primers. TCRdb's copy holds only in-frame clones and misses some; the assay was immunoSEQ multiplex PCR. The sample holds 150,000 to 180,000 clones, about 80% seen once. Sequenced material: PBMCs. These receptors all come from a man younger than 45 in good health and CMV-seropositive.

A single count supports this clone. The sample contains more than one DNA sequence encoding this CDR3. V gene TRBV5-4 combines with J gene TRBJ2-7; 7 positions agree with TRBD2. CDR3 length: 14 amino acids. Germline-derived CDR1 and CDR2 are SGHNT and YYREEE (reference sequence). V dropped 2 bases and J dropped 0; count of bases not matched to a gene: 2. The CDR3 spells CASSLGGSSYEQYF. For the CDR3, the DNA is TGTGCCAGCAGCTTAGGCGGGAGCTCCTACGAGCAGTACTTC.

The V gene is TRBV5-4, the J gene TRBJ2-2, with no clear D. V gave up 0 bases and J gave up 5 bases, with 14 bases separating them. The CDR3 covers 16 residues. Germline V gives CDR1 SGHNT, CDR2 YYREEE (reference sequence). The CDR3 nucleotides read TGTGCCAGCAGCTTGGATGCGGAGACGGAAACCGGGGAGCTGTTTTTT. It specifies CASSLDAETETGELFF.

This clone was detected once. The chain joins TRBV27 to TRBJ2-7, with a tentative D call TRBD1 (6 bases). The germline gives CDR1 MNHEY, CDR2 SMNVEV (reference sequence). The V end was cut by 6 bases, the J end by 3 bases, with 15 bases between. The CDR3 has 14 residues. The CDR3 is CASSFKGEGYEQYF. CDR3 sequence (DNA): TGTGCCAGCAGCTTTAAGGGGGAAGGCTACGAGCAGTACTTC.

In the case of this clone: An end of the junction does not agree with germline; a read error may underlie this. This chain links TRBV29-1 with TRBJ2-1, with 10 positions matching TRBD2. The CDR3 spans 13 residues. Per germline, CDR1 SQVTM and CDR2 ANQGSEA. The CDR3 bases are TGCAGCGTCGAAGGACTAGCGGCTAATGAGCAGTTCTTC. It yields the protein CSVEGLAANEQFF.

This chain links TRBV21-1 with TRBJ1-2. TRBV21-1 is labeled a pseudogene. The CDR3 covers 14 residues. The CDR3, as DNA: TGTGCCAGCAGGGGGGGTGGGGGTGATTGCGGCTACACCTTC. Its translation is CASRGGGGDCGYTF.

CDR3 in amino acids: CASCRLAENTGELFF. The CDR3, as DNA: TGTGCCAGCTGCCGACTAGCGGAGAACACCGGGGAGCTGTTTTTT. The chain has TRBV6-1 and TRBJ2-2; 9 bases line up with TRBD2. The CDR3 extends over 15 amino acids. V lost 8 bases, J lost 1 base, and 5 bases stayed unmatched. The V gene's germline CDR1 is MNHNS and CDR2 SASEGT.

The chain recombines TRBV7-2 with TRBJ1-4; D call uncertain. Germline lookup yields CDR1 SGHTA and CDR2 FQGNSA. The CDR3 sequence is 16 residues long. Trimming removed 6 bases at V and 0 bases at J, with 14 bases between. CDR3 sequence (DNA): TGTGCCAGCAGTGGAGGACGTGAAGCAACTAATGAAAAACTGTTTTTT. Its translation: CASSGGREATNEKLFF.

V usage is TRBV29-1 and J usage is TRBJ2-1; 11 bases fit TRBD1. Germline CDR1 reads SQVTM; CDR2 reads ANQGSEA. The CDR3 has 15 residues. V trimming: 0 bases; J trimming: 10 bases; junction bases outside the gene matches: 8. CDR3 residues: CSVEEGTGGGGEQFF. DNA for the CDR3: TGCAGCGTTGAAGAGGGGACAGGGGGTGGCGGAGAGCAGTTCTTC.

The chain carries TRBV9 and TRBJ1-1, with TRBD1 matching over 7 bases. The V gene end was trimmed by 9 bases and the J gene end by 2 bases; junction bases not matched to a gene: 7. There are 13 residues in the CDR3. Per the germline V gene, CDR1 is SGDLS and CDR2 is YYNGEE. CDR3 in amino acids: CAISLGGNTEAFF. CDR3 coding DNA: TGTGCCATCTCTCTAGGGGGCAACACTGAAGCTTTCTTT.

The V and J genes are TRBV19 and TRBJ2-5; 8 nucleotides line up with TRBD1. The DNA end is a closer match to TRBJ2-7, so the J assignment may be wrong. This CDR3 has 17 amino acids. Germline V lookup: CDR1 LNHDA, CDR2 SQIVND (reference sequence). CDR3 loop: CASSPSGTGSLSYEQYF. DNA of the CDR3: TGTGCCAGTAGCCCCTCCGGGACAGGCTCGCTCTCCTACGAGCAGTACTTC.

Only one count was recorded for this clone. The chain has TRBV5-1 and TRBJ2-7; D may be TRBD1 (6 bases). Germline V gene sequence: CDR1 SGHRS, CDR2 YFSETQ. Trimming cost V 3 bases and J 3 bases, with 13 bases left between them. The CDR3 has 14 residues. This chain's CDR3 is CASSYRDTSYEQYF. In DNA, the CDR3 is TGCGCCAGCAGCTACCGGGACACTAGCTACGAGCAGTACTTC.

The rearrangement joins TRBV27 to TRBJ2-7; TRBD2 agrees at 11 bases. Per the germline V gene, CDR1 is MNHEY and CDR2 is SMNVEV (reference sequence). The CDR3 is 15 amino acids. V lost 0 bases and J lost 7; bases outside the gene matches: 5. The CDR3 DNA follows: TGTGCCAGCAGTTTATCAGGGACTAGCGGCTCTGAGCAGTACTTC. Amino acids: CASSLSGTSGSEQYF.

This clone has more than one count but fewer than ten. The rearrangement joins TRBV2 to TRBJ2-3; possibly TRBD1 for D (6 bases). Germline CDR1 and CDR2: SNHLY and FYNNEI. The CDR3 runs to 16 residues. Trimming cost V 3 bases and J 0 bases, with 13 bases left between them. For the CDR3, the DNA is TGTGCCAGCAGTGATGCACAGGGAGCTAGCACAGATACGCAGTATTTT. This encodes CASSDAQGASTDTQYF. Full variable domain (remainder filled in from reference TRBV2 and TRBJ2-3): EPEVTQTPSHQVTQMGQEVILRCVPISNHLYFYWYRQILGQKVEFLVSFYNNEISEKSEIFDDQFSVERPDGSNFTLKIRSTKLEDSAMYFCASSDAQGASTDTQYFGPGTRLTVL.

This clone was observed once. V gene TRBV5-1 combines with J gene TRBJ2-7; 13 positions agree with TRBD2. Germline V gives CDR1 SGHRS, CDR2 YFSETQ. There are 19 residues in the CDR3. The J segment lost 2 bases and the V segment lost 0 bases, leaving 11 bases of the junction unmatched. The CDR3 nucleotides read TGCGCCAGCAGCTTGGCCTGGACTAGCGGGAGTCGTGCCCCCTACGAGCAGTACTTC. Protein sequence: CASSLAWTSGSRAPYEQYF.

This chain links TRBV25-1 with TRBJ2-5; 9 positions agree with TRBD2. Losses at the gene ends were 5 bases for V and 4 bases for J; bases not matched to a gene: 11. The CDR3 consists of 16 residues. The germline gives CDR1 MGHDK, CDR2 SYGVNS. DNA for the CDR3: TGTGCCAGCAGTCGAGGGGTCCTAGCGGGATCAGAGACCCAGTACTTC. Its protein is CASSRGVLAGSETQYF.

This chain connects TRBV6-5 to TRBJ2-1; TRBD2 matches at 7 bases. CDR3 size: 16 residues. CDR1 MNHEY and CDR2 SVGAGI come from the germline V gene. V lost 2 bases and J lost 0; bases outside the gene matches: 4. CDR3: CASSYGREASYNEQFF. In DNA form, the CDR3 reads TGTGCCAGCAGTTACGGTCGGGAGGCCTCCTACAATGAGCAGTTCTTC.

Concerning this clone: The germline gene is not matched at one end of the junction; a read error may be the cause. The V gene is TRBV7-7, the J gene TRBJ2-7, with 9 bases identical to TRBD2. Germline V gene lookup returns CDR1 SSHAT and CDR2 FNYEAQ (reference sequence). This CDR3 has 15 residues. CDR3 region: CASSPGLANSYEQYF. In nucleotides, the CDR3 is TGTGCTAGCAGCCCCGGACTAGCGAACTCCTACGAGCAGTACTTC.